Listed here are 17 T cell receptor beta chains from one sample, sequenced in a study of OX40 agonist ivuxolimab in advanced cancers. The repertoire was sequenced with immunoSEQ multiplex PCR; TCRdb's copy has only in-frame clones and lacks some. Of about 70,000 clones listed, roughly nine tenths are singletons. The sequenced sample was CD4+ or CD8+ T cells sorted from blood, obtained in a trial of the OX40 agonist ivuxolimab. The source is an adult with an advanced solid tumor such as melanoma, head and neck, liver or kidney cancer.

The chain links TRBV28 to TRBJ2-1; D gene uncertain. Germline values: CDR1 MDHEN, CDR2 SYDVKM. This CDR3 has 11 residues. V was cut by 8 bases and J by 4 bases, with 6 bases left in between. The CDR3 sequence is CASGQYNEQFF. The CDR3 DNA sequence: TGTGCCAGCGGTCAATACAATGAGCAGTTCTTC.

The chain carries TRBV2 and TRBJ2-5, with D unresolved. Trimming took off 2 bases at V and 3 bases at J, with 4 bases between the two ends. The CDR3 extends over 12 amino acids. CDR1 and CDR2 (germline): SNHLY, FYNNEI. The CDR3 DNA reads TGTGCCAGCAGTGAAAGGGAAGAGACCCAGTACTTC. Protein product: CASSEREETQYF.

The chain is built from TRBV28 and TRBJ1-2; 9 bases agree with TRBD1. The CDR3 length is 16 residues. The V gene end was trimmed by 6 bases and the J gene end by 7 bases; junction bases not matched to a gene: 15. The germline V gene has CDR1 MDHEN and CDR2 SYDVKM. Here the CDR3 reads CASRPTPGTGTRGYTF. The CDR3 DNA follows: TGTGCCAGCAGACCCACCCCCGGGACAGGGACCCGTGGCTACACCTTC.

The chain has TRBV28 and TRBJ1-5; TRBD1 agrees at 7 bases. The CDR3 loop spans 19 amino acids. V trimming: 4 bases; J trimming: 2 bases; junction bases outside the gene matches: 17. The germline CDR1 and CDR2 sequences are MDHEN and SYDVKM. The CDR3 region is CASSSPSTTWDSRNQPQHF. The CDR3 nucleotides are TGTGCCAGCAGTTCCCCCTCGACGACGTGGGACAGCCGCAATCAGCCCCAGCATTTT.

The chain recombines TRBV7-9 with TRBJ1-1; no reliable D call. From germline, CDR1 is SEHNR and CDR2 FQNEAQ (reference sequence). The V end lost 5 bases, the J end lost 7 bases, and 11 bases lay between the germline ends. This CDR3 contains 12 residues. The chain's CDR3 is CASSPFRSEAFF. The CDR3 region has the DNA TGTGCCAGCAGCCCCTTTCGGAGTGAAGCTTTCTTT.

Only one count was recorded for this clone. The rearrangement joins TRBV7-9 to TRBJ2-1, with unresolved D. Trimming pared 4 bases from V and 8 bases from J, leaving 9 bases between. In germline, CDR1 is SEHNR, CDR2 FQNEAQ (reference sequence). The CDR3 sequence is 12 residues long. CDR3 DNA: TGTGCCAGCAGCTCGAGGAGCGATGAGCAGTTCTTC. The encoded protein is CASSSRSDEQFF. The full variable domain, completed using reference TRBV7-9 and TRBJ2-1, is DTGVSQNPRHKITKRGQNVTFRCDPISEHNRLYWYRQTLGQGPEFLTYFQNEAQLEKSRLLSDRFSAERPKGSFSTLEIQRTEQGDSAMYLCASSSRSDEQFFGPGTRLTVL.

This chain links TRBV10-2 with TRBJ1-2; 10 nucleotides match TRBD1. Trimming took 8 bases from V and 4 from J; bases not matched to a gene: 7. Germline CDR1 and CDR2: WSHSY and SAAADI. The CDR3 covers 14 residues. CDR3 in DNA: TGCGCCAGCGGTAGACAGGGGGCCGTCTATGGCTACACCTTC. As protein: CASGRQGAVYGYTF.

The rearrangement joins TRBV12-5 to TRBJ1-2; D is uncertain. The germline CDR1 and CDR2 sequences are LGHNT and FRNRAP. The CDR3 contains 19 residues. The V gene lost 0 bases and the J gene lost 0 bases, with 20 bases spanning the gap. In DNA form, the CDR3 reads TGTGCTAGTGGTTTGGTAGAGTCGAGGTTCCGTCCAGCTAACTATGGCTACACCTTC. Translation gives CASGLVESRFRPANYGYTF.

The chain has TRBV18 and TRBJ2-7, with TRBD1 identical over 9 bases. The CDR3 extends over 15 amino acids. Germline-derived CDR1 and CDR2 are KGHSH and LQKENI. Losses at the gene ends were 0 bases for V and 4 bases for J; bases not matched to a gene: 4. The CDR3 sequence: CASSPPGQGPYEQYF. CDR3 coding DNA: TGTGCCAGCTCACCACCGGGACAGGGCCCATACGAGCAGTACTTC.

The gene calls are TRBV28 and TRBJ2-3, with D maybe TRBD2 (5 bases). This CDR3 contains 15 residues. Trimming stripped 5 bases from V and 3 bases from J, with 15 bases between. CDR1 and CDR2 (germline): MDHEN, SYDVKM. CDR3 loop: CASSPRGSGTDTQYF. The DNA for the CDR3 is TGTGCCAGCAGTCCCCGCGGGTCGGGAACAGATACGCAGTATTTT.

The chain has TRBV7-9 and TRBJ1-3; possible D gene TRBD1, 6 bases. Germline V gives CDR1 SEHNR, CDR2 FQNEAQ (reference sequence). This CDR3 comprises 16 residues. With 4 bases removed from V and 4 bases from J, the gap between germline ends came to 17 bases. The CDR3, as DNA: TGTGCCAGCAGCTCACCGGGACAAACAGGCGGAAACACCATATATTTT. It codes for CASSSPGQTGGNTIYF. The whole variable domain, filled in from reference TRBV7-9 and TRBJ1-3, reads DTGVSQNPRHKITKRGQNVTFRCDPISEHNRLYWYRQTLGQGPEFLTYFQNEAQLEKSRLLSDRFSAERPKGSFSTLEIQRTEQGDSAMYLCASSSPGQTGGNTIYFGEGSWLTVV.

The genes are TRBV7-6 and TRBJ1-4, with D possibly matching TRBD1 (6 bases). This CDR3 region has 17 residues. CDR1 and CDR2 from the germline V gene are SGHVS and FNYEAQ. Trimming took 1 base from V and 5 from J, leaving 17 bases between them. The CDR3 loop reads CASSLGYNRDSNEKLFF. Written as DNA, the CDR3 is TGTGCCAGCAGCTTAGGTTATAACAGGGATTCAAATGAAAAACTGTTTTTT.

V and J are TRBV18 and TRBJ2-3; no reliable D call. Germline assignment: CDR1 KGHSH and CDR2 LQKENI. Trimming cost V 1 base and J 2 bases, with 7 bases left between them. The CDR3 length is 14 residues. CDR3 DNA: TGTGCCAGCTCACCACGAACAGACACAGATACGCAGTATTTT. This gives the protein CASSPRTDTDTQYF.

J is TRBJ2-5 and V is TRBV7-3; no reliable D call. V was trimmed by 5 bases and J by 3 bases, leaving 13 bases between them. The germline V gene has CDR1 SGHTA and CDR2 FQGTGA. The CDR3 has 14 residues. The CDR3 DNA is TGTGCCAGCAGCCCGAACAGAGGCAAAGAGACCCAGTACTTC. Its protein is CASSPNRGKETQYF.

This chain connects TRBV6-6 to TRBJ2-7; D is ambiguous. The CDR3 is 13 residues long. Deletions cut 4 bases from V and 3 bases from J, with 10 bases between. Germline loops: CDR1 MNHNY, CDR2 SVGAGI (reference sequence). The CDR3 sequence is CASSLGTDYEQYF. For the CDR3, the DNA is TGTGCCAGCAGTTTGGGTACGGACTACGAGCAGTACTTC.

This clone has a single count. The DNA of the CDR3 is TGCGCCAGCAGCCAAATAGGCCTGAGGGGGGCCAACGTCCTGACTTTC. The encoded protein is CASSQIGLRGANVLTF. The chain employs TRBV4-1 and TRBJ2-6; D remains ambiguous. The germline V gene encodes CDR1 MGHRA and CDR2 YSYEKL. CDR3 length: 16 amino acids. V lost 2 bases and J lost 4, with 12 bases in between.

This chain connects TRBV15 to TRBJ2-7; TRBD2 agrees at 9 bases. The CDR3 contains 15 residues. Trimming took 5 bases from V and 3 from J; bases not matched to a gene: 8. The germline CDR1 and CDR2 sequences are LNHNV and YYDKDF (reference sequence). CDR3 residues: CATSQQAGGYYEQYF. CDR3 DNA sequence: TGTGCCACCAGCCAACAAGCGGGAGGATACTACGAGCAGTACTTC.